Presented here are 24 T cell receptor beta chains from one specimen sequenced in a study of cytotoxic CD8 clonotypes in ibrutinib-treated CLL. This table comes from immunoSEQ multiplex PCR, and its TCRdb copy is limited to in-frame clones, with some not included. The table records around 40,000 clones, approximately 70% of them present only once. The sample consisted of PBMCs, taken at disease progression, from a patient treated with ibrutinib. Receptors originate from a human donor with chronic lymphocytic leukemia.

The chain uses TRBV4-2 and TRBJ2-4; TRBD1 agrees at 10 bases. The CDR3 spans 16 residues. V was pared by 4 bases and J by 6 bases, with 9 bases of the junction left unmatched. Per germline, CDR1 LGHNA and CDR2 YNFKEQ. CDR3 loop: CASSLPPTGGGNIQYF. CDR3 bases: TGTGCCAGCAGCCTCCCCCCGACAGGGGGCGGAAACATTCAGTACTTC.

V usage is TRBV18 and J usage is TRBJ2-2, with a possible D match to TRBD2 (6 bases). Trimming pared 5 bases from V and 4 bases from J, leaving 11 bases between. CDR3 length: 14 amino acids. Germline values: CDR1 KGHSH, CDR2 LQKENI. CDR3 residues: CASSKTSGTGELFF. The CDR3 nucleotides read TGTGCCAGCTCAAAGACTAGTGGCACCGGGGAGCTGTTTTTT.

The chain is built from TRBV5-4 and TRBJ2-7, with a possible D match to TRBD1 (5 bases). Germline V gene lookup returns CDR1 SGHNT and CDR2 YYREEE (reference sequence). The CDR3 totals 14 residues. The V and J ends lost 4 bases and 5 bases respectively, with 16 bases between them. The CDR3 nucleotides read TGTGCCAGCAGCCCCCAGGGCAGGCTCCACGAGCAGTACTTC. This encodes CASSPQGRLHEQYF. Using reference TRBV5-4 and TRBJ2-7 for the parts outside the CDR3, the full variable domain is ETGVTQSPTHLIKTRGQQVTLRCSSQSGHNTVSWYQQALGQGPQFIFQYYREEENGRGNFPPRFSGLQFPNYSSELNVNALELDDSALYLCASSPQGRLHEQYFGPGTRLTVT.

This clone is labeled as medium-sized. CDR3 residues: CASSELTANQPQHF. CDR3 sequence (DNA): TGTGCCAGCAGTGAACTGACAGCGAATCAGCCCCAGCATTTT. V is TRBV6-1 and J is TRBJ1-5; perhaps TRBD1 as D (5 bases). The CDR3 is made up of 14 amino acids. Looked up from germline, CDR1 is MNHNS and CDR2 is SASEGT. Trimming cost V 2 bases and J 4 bases, with 9 bases left between them.

The genes are TRBV11-2 and TRBJ2-7; D not certain. The ends were cut back, 2 bases at V and 0 bases at J, with 17 bases in the middle. CDR3 length: 17 amino acids. In germline, CDR1 is SGHAT, CDR2 FQNNGV. CDR3 in amino acids: CASSLRTWPPSSYEQYF. In DNA, the CDR3 is TGTGCCAGCAGCTTACGAACGTGGCCCCCGAGCTCCTACGAGCAGTACTTC.

In this sample, this clone turned up once. This rearrangement joins TRBV2 to TRBJ2-5; TRBD2 matches 14 bases. Per germline, CDR1 SNHLY and CDR2 FYNNEI. This CDR3 is built from 13 residues. V dropped 4 bases and J dropped 9; count of bases not matched to a gene: 1. The CDR3 protein is CASSVTSGRAQYF. For the CDR3, the DNA is TGTGCCAGCAGTGTGACTAGCGGGAGGGCCCAGTACTTC.

The chain carries TRBV18 and TRBJ2-5; possibly TRBD1 or TRBD2 for D (5 bases each). Germline V gives CDR1 KGHSH, CDR2 LQKENI. This CDR3 has 15 amino acids. Trimming pared 3 bases from V and 2 bases from J, leaving 13 bases between. The CDR3 sequence: CASSPLGRTQETQYF. DNA for the CDR3: TGTGCCAGCTCACCTCTGGGACGGACACAAGAGACCCAGTACTTC.

This chain connects TRBV18 to TRBJ2-1, with 14 bases identical to TRBD2. Germline assignment: CDR1 KGHSH and CDR2 LQKENI. The CDR3 length is 17 residues. With 0 bases clipped from V and 4 bases from J, the junction kept 2 bases outside the gene matches. DNA for the CDR3: TGTGCCAGCTCACCACCGGGACTAGCGGGAGCTTACAATGAGCAGTTCTTC. Its translation: CASSPPGLAGAYNEQFF.

There are a few counts of this clone. The junction departs from germline at one end; a sequencing error may be responsible. The chain has TRBV9 and TRBJ1-3; no firm D call. This CDR3 region has 17 residues. Per the germline V gene, CDR1 is SGDLS and CDR2 is YYNGEE. CDR3 coding DNA: TGCCCCCCTCCCCCGGCAGAACACAACCCCTCTGGAAACACCATATATTTT. Translation: CPPPPAEHNPSGNTIYF.

This chain uses TRBV18 with TRBJ1-2; D is undetermined. Trimming took 3 bases from V and 1 from J, leaving 15 bases between them. The CDR3 is made up of 16 amino acids. Germline CDR1 KGHSH, CDR2 LQKENI. CDR3 region: CASSPPGKPSNYGYTF. CDR3 nucleotides: TGTGCCAGCTCACCCCCCGGGAAGCCCAGTAACTATGGCTACACCTTC.

This chain joins TRBV6-1 and TRBJ2-6; D might be TRBD1 (6 bases). The length of the CDR3 is 17 residues. Germline V CDR1 and CDR2: MNHNS, SASEGT. V lost 4 bases, J lost 0 bases, and 13 bases lay in between. CDR3 amino acids: CASSVMGHPSGANVLTF. CDR3 sequence (DNA): TGTGCCAGCAGTGTCATGGGACACCCCTCTGGGGCCAACGTCCTGACTTTC.

The sample holds a few counts of this clone. The chain recombines TRBV19 with TRBJ1-5, with D unclear. This CDR3 is 16 amino acids long. Between the trimmed V and J ends, which lost 1 base and 1 base, there was a span of 11 bases. Germline V CDR1 and CDR2: LNHDA, SQIVND (reference sequence). CDR3 sequence: CASSIGGRPSNQPQHF. The CDR3 DNA is TGTGCCAGTAGTATAGGCGGACGCCCAAGCAATCAGCCCCAGCATTTT.

This clone appeared a single time. The chain has TRBV23-1 and TRBJ2-2, with unresolved D. TRBV23-1 is recorded as an ORF, its role being uncertain. The CDR3 runs to 15 residues. The germline V and J ends were trimmed by 2 bases and 2 bases, with 9 bases remaining between them. In nucleotides, the CDR3 is TGCGCCAGCAGTCAAGAGCCCATTAACACCGGGGAGCTGTTTTTT. Its protein product is CASSQEPINTGELFF.

The chain links TRBV14 to TRBJ1-2; D gene uncertain. Trimming cost V 7 bases and J 3 bases, with 6 bases left between them. Germline CDR1 and CDR2: SGHDN and FVKESK. The CDR3 totals 11 residues. The DNA of the CDR3 is TGTGCCAGCATGCTGTACTATGGCTACACCTTC. Its translation: CASMLYYGYTF. Full variable domain (rest looked up from reference TRBV14 and TRBJ1-2): EAGVTQFPSHSVIEKGQTVTLRCDPISGHDNLYWYRRVMGKEIKFLLHFVKESKQDESGMPNNRFLAERTGGTYSTLKVQPAELEDSGVYFCASMLYYGYTFGSGTRLTVV.

The chain has TRBV27 and TRBJ1-2; D unclear. The CDR3 consists of 12 residues. Germline V gives CDR1 MNHEY, CDR2 SMNVEV (reference sequence). Between the trimmed V and J ends, which lost 2 bases and 7 bases, there was a span of 8 bases. The CDR3, as DNA: TGTGCCAGCAGTTTACGGGGTGGTGGCTACACCTTC. Translating gives CASSLRGGGYTF.

The V call is TRBV5-4, the J call TRBJ2-3; D not certain. V shed 0 bases and J shed 2 bases, with 7 bases lying between them. The CDR3 covers 14 residues. The V gene's germline CDR1 is SGHNT and CDR2 YYREEE (reference sequence). For the CDR3, the DNA is TGTGCCAGCAGCTTGGAGCAGATCACAGATACGCAGTATTTT. Its protein product is CASSLEQITDTQYF.

The gene calls are TRBV6-5 and TRBJ2-2; unclear D gene. Per germline, CDR1 MNHEY and CDR2 SVGAGI. This CDR3 comprises 12 residues. Trimming left V 8 bases short and J 1 base short, with 5 bases between. The CDR3 here is CASVGNTGELFF. As DNA, the CDR3 is TGTGCCAGCGTGGGGAACACCGGGGAGCTGTTTTTT.

The chain combines TRBV7-9 with TRBJ1-1; D not resolved. From germline, CDR1 is SEHNR and CDR2 FQNEAQ (reference sequence). The CDR3 contains 16 residues. V shed 5 bases and J shed 1 base, with 17 bases lying between them. The CDR3 region has the DNA TGTGCCAGCAGCCCCATCCAAATTCCCCCGAACACTGAAGCTTTCTTT. Protein: CASSPIQIPPNTEAFF.

The J gene is TRBJ2-3, the V gene TRBV29-1; unclear D gene. Per the germline V gene, CDR1 is SQVTM and CDR2 is ANQGSEA. This CDR3 has 11 residues. This CDR3 is CASRYTDTQYF. The CDR3 DNA follows: TGCGCTTCTAGGTACACAGATACGCAGTATTTT.

The chain joins TRBV11-2 to TRBJ2-1, with 11 bases that match TRBD1. The CDR3 length is 18 residues. Germline V gene lookup returns CDR1 SGHAT and CDR2 FQNNGV. The junction had 16 bases not matched to a gene; V was cut back by 2 bases and J by 10 bases. CDR3 region: CASSLRRGGGQGADEQFF. The CDR3 DNA reads as TGTGCCAGCAGCTTAAGAAGAGGGGGCGGACAGGGGGCGGACGAGCAGTTCTTC. Variable domain in full (rest from reference TRBV11-2 and TRBJ2-1): EAGVAQSPRYKIIEKRQSVAFWCNPISGHATLYWYQQILGQGPKLLIQFQNNGVVDDSQLPKDRFSAERLKGVDSTLKIQPAKLEDSAVYLCASSLRRGGGQGADEQFFGPGTRLTVL.

This clone has just one count. The chain recombines TRBV19 with TRBJ2-7; 9 bases agree with TRBD1. The trim removed 7 bases at V and 1 base at J, leaving 8 bases unmatched. The CDR3 spans 15 residues. CDR1 and CDR2 from the germline V gene are LNHDA and SQIVND (reference sequence). The CDR3 DNA reads TGTGCCAGTACCCCGGGACAGGGAGGGTCCTACGAGCAGTACTTC. Its translation is CASTPGQGGSYEQYF.

The V and J genes are TRBV7-2 and TRBJ1-2; possibly TRBD1 for D (5 bases). Germline V gives CDR1 SGHTA, CDR2 FQGNSA. V lost 0 bases, J lost 3 bases, and 17 bases lay in between. The CDR3 has 17 amino acids. CDR3 nucleotide sequence: TGTGCCAGCAGCTTAGCAGGCATGGACAACGCTTACTATGGCTACACCTTC. This translates into CASSLAGMDNAYYGYTF.

This clone has just a few counts. The chain links TRBV27 to TRBJ1-4; possible D gene TRBD1, 6 bases. The CDR3 extends over 16 amino acids. V gave up 1 base and J gave up 4 bases, with 13 bases separating them. The germline CDR1 and CDR2 sequences are MNHEY and SMNVEV (reference sequence). In nucleotides, the CDR3 is TGTGCCAGCAGTTTATTTGGGACAACGGGTAATGAAAAACTGTTTTTT. This encodes CASSLFGTTGNEKLFF.

For the CDR3, the DNA is TGTGCCAGCAGCTCGGGACAGACCACCGGGGAGCTGTTTTTT. Translating gives CASSSGQTTGELFF. The chain recombines TRBV7-9 with TRBJ2-2, with 7 bases that match TRBD1. This CDR3 has 14 amino acids. Trimming cost V 4 bases and J 4 bases; bases outside gene matches: 3. Germline CDR1 and CDR2: SEHNR and FQNEAQ (reference sequence).